What follows are 22 T cell receptor beta chains derived from one specimen sequenced in a study of shared clonotypes between healthy human individuals. The repertoire was sequenced with immunoSEQ multiplex PCR; TCRdb's copy has only in-frame clones and lacks some. The sample records around 2.3 million clones, roughly 95% being singletons. Specimen: naive CD4+ T cells sorted from blood. Subset of the sample: CD45RA+ positively selected. The receptors were gathered from a man younger than 35 in good health.

The V and J genes are TRBV19 and TRBJ1-1; 8 bases align to TRBD1. CDR3 length: 15 residues. The junction had 13 bases not matched to a gene; V was cut back by 8 bases and J by 5 bases. Germline CDR1 is LNHDA and CDR2 is SQIVND (reference sequence). The CDR3 DNA is TGTGCCAGTCGGGAACAGGGGGTCCTGAGGACTGAAGCTTTCTTT. Its translation is CASREQGVLRTEAFF.

The V and J genes are TRBV6-1 and TRBJ1-5; D not certain. CDR3 length equals 10 residues. Trimming cost V 5 bases and J 6 bases, with 2 bases left between them. CDR1 is MNHNS, CDR2 SASEGT, per germline. CDR3 DNA: TGTGCCAGCAGTTCTCAGCCCCAGCATTTT. Its protein is CASSSQPQHF.

The genes are TRBV11-2 and TRBJ1-1; unclear D gene. Germline V gene lookup returns CDR1 SGHAT and CDR2 FQNNGV. CDR3 length equals 13 residues. V shed 1 base and J shed 4 bases, with 7 bases lying between them. The CDR3 sequence is CASSLGRVTEAFF. In DNA form, the CDR3 reads TGTGCCAGCAGCTTAGGTCGAGTCACTGAAGCTTTCTTT.

This chain joins TRBV11-2 and TRBJ1-3; the D gene is possibly TRBD1 (6 bases). The germline V gene encodes CDR1 SGHAT and CDR2 FQNNGV. Trimming pared 4 bases from V and 6 bases from J, leaving 16 bases between. The CDR3 loop spans 15 amino acids. The CDR3 DNA reads as TGTGCCAGCAGCTCCCAGCAGGGGATCCAAAACACCATATATTTT. This sequence encodes CASSSQQGIQNTIYF.

The V gene is TRBV29-1, the J gene TRBJ1-2; 9 positions agree with TRBD1. The CDR3 extends over 15 amino acids. Unmatched junction bases numbered 7, after V lost 1 base and J lost 4 bases. Germline assignment: CDR1 SQVTM and CDR2 ANQGSEA. The CDR3 DNA reads as TGCAGCGTTGAAGTAACAGGGGGCGACCTCTATGGCTACACCTTC. It encodes CSVEVTGGDLYGYTF.

The gene calls are TRBV27 and TRBJ1-1; no clear D gene. Germline V gene lookup returns CDR1 MNHEY and CDR2 SMNVEV (reference sequence). Trimming cost V 4 bases and J 5 bases, with 23 bases left between them. This CDR3 spans 17 amino acids. CDR3 residues: CASSWPPHRGRGTEAFF. The DNA of the CDR3 is TGTGCCAGCAGTTGGCCCCCACACCGCGGTCGAGGGACTGAAGCTTTCTTT.

The chain uses TRBV10-2 and TRBJ2-2, with 10 bases lining up with TRBD2. CDR1 WSHSY and CDR2 SAAADI come from the germline V gene. The V gene end was trimmed by 3 bases and the J gene end by 6 bases; junction bases not matched to a gene: 10. The CDR3 extends over 17 amino acids. The CDR3 is CASSDFLERGGSGELFF. Here the CDR3 DNA reads TGCGCCAGCAGTGATTTTCTGGAGCGGGGGGGCTCCGGGGAGCTGTTTTTT.

The count of this clone is one. The genes are TRBV7-2 and TRBJ2-3; no reliable D call. V lost 1 base, J lost 0 bases, and 8 bases lay in between. CDR3 length equals 15 residues. Germline CDR1 SGHTA, CDR2 FQGNSA. The DNA for the CDR3 is TGTGCCAGCAGCTTAGGGTTACCTAGCACAGATACGCAGTATTTT. Translation gives CASSLGLPSTDTQYF.

This clone has a handful of counts. This chain connects TRBV10-1 to TRBJ1-6; TRBD1 might be the D (5 bases). Germline V gene data show CDR1 as WNHNN and CDR2 as SYGVQD (reference sequence). V gave up 4 bases and J gave up 10 bases, with 8 bases separating them. This CDR3 is 12 amino acids long. The chain's CDR3 is CASSVGDSPLHF. The DNA of the CDR3 is TGCGCCAGCAGTGTAGGGGACTCACCCCTCCACTTT.

The chain recombines TRBV4-1 with TRBJ2-1; D not resolved. In germline, CDR1 is MGHRA, CDR2 YSYEKL. With 2 bases removed from V and 6 bases from J, the gap between germline ends came to 17 bases. The CDR3 runs 16 residues. CDR3 DNA sequence: TGCGCCAGCAGCCAAACCGTTGGGCTGGGGATCAATGAGCAGTTCTTC. Translation gives CASSQTVGLGINEQFF.

V and J are TRBV18 and TRBJ1-3; D not certain. Germline loops: CDR1 KGHSH, CDR2 LQKENI. Trimming removed 4 bases from V and 1 base from J, with 14 bases in between. The CDR3 covers 16 residues. The CDR3: CASSLLTDTSGNTIYF. The CDR3 nucleotides read TGTGCCAGCTCACTATTGACTGACACTTCTGGAAACACCATATATTTT.

The V and J genes are TRBV30 and TRBJ1-3; D remains ambiguous. The V end lost 3 bases, the J end lost 4 bases, and 13 bases lay between the germline ends. This CDR3 comprises 14 residues. Germline CDR1 is GTSNPN and CDR2 is SVGIG (reference sequence). The CDR3 loop reads CAWRRSFRGNTIYF. The CDR3 nucleotides are TGTGCCTGGAGGCGGAGTTTTCGGGGAAACACCATATATTTT. Looking up the rest from reference TRBV30 and TRBJ1-3 gives the full variable domain: SQTIHQWPATLVQPVGSPLSLECTVEGTSNPNLYWYRQAAGRGLQLLFYSVGIGQISSEVPQNLSASRPQDRQFILSSKKLLLSDSGFYLCAWRRSFRGNTIYFGEGSWLTVV.

V and J are TRBV7-2 and TRBJ2-5, with 8 bases matching TRBD2. With 5 bases clipped from V and 4 bases from J, the junction kept 3 bases outside the gene matches. The CDR3 length is 13 residues. Germline CDR1 reads SGHTA; CDR2 reads FQGNSA. The CDR3 DNA is TGTGCCAGCAGCGGTAGCGGGGTAGAGACCCAGTACTTC. Translation gives CASSGSGVETQYF.

Here the CDR3 reads CASSEFGGGLTDTQYF. The CDR3 coding sequence is TGTGCCAGCAGTGAATTCGGCGGGGGGCTGACAGATACGCAGTATTTT. The chain links TRBV6-1 to TRBJ2-3, with TRBD2 matching 8 bases. CDR3 length: 16 amino acids. V shed 2 bases and J 3 bases; nucleotides not matched to a gene: 7. CDR1 and CDR2 from the germline V gene are MNHNS and SASEGT.

This chain connects TRBV6-6 to TRBJ2-5; 12 positions agree with TRBD2. Germline V gene sequence: CDR1 MNHNY, CDR2 SVGAGI (reference sequence). The CDR3 spans 15 residues. Trimming removed 4 bases from V and 2 bases from J; junction bases left unmatched: 2. CDR3 DNA: TGTGCCAGCAGTTCACTAGCGGGAGGACAAGAGACCCAGTACTTC. Translated, it gives CASSSLAGGQETQYF.

This chain links TRBV10-2 with TRBJ2-2; 10 bases match TRBD2. The CDR3 extends over 14 amino acids. In germline, CDR1 is WSHSY, CDR2 SAAADI. J gave up 5 bases and V 6 bases, and 3 bases lay outside the gene matches. CDR3 sequence reads: CASRGLAETGELFF. The CDR3 coding sequence is TGCGCCAGCAGAGGACTAGCGGAGACCGGGGAGCTGTTTTTT.

V is TRBV7-2 and J is TRBJ2-3; 10 nucleotides agree with TRBD2. The CDR3 is made up of 16 amino acids. The V and J ends lost 2 bases and 2 bases, in that order; junction bases with no gene match: 4. In germline, CDR1 is SGHTA, CDR2 FQGNSA. CDR3: CASSLISGRSTDTQYF. The CDR3 region has the DNA TGTGCCAGCAGCTTAATTAGCGGGAGGTCCACAGATACGCAGTATTTT.

This chain connects TRBV7-2 to TRBJ1-1, with D unresolved. Trimming shortened V by 3 bases and J by 1 base, and 9 bases separated the two germline ends. Germline CDR1 and CDR2: SGHTA and FQGNSA. The CDR3 totals 14 residues. CDR3 residues: CASSFLSANTEAFF. Written as DNA, the CDR3 is TGTGCCAGCAGCTTCCTATCAGCGAACACTGAAGCTTTCTTT.

The chain recombines TRBV5-1 with TRBJ2-3, with D possibly matching TRBD1 (6 bases). The V and J ends lost 4 bases and 5 bases respectively, with 20 bases between them. Germline CDR1 SGHRS, CDR2 YFSETQ. The CDR3 has 16 residues. The CDR3 nucleotides read TGCGCCAGCAGCGTGGGACACGAAACACGGGGAGATACGCAGTATTTT. As protein: CASSVGHETRGDTQYF.

J is TRBJ2-7 and V is TRBV7-9; TRBD1 aligns across 8 bases. The junction had 6 bases not matched to a gene; V was cut back by 5 bases and J by 3 bases. Germline CDR1 SEHNR, CDR2 FQNEAQ (reference sequence). The CDR3 runs 14 residues. Written as DNA, the CDR3 is TGTGCCAGCAGCCCACAGGGGGTGCTCTACGAGCAGTACTTC. This codes for CASSPQGVLYEQYF. Combining the CDR3 with reference TRBV7-9 and TRBJ2-7 gives the whole variable domain DTGVSQNPRHKITKRGQNVTFRCDPISEHNRLYWYRQTLGQGPEFLTYFQNEAQLEKSRLLSDRFSAERPKGSFSTLEIQRTEQGDSAMYLCASSPQGVLYEQYFGPGTRLTVT.

The chain combines TRBV6-4 with TRBJ1-6; 7 nucleotides match TRBD1. CDR1 and CDR2 from the germline V gene are MRHNA and SNTAGT. CDR3 length equals 15 residues. With 3 bases clipped from V and 5 bases from J, the junction kept 4 bases outside the gene matches. The CDR3 is CASSEQGMDNSPLHF. The CDR3 DNA reads as TGTGCCAGCAGTGAACAGGGGATGGATAATTCACCCCTCCACTTT.

The J gene is TRBJ2-2, the V gene TRBV5-1, with TRBD1 as a possible D gene (5 bases). CDR3 size: 16 residues. Germline V gene lookup returns CDR1 SGHRS and CDR2 YFSETQ. Trimming removed 6 bases at V and 6 bases at J, with 21 bases between. The CDR3 protein is CASTPLGAAGAGELFF. The CDR3 DNA reads TGCGCCAGCACCCCCTTAGGGGCAGCAGGCGCCGGGGAGCTGTTTTTT.